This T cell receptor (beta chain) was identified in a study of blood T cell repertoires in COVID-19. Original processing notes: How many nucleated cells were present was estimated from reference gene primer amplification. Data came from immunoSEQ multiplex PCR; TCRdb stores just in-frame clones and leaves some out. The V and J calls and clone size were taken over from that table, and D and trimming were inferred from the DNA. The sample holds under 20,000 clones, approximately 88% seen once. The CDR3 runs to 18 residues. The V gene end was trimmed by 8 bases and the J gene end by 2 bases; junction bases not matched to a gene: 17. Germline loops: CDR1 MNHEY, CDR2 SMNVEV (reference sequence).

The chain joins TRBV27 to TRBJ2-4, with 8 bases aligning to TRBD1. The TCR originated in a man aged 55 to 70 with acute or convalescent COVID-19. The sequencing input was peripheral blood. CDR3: CASLALTGAASSKNIQYF. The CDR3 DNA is TGTGCCAGCCTAGCGTTGACAGGGGCTGCCTCATCCAAAAACATTCAGTACTTC.